This TCR beta chain was obtained from a study of shared clonotypes between healthy human individuals. Study-level information: In total, the donors were a couple of women and a few men aged 18 to 49.

The CDR3 runs to 16 residues. Profiled with immunoSEQ multiplex PCR; TCRdb holds only in-frame clones, not every one. The sample consists of over a million clones, approximately 78% of them appearing once. The sequence came from a man younger than 30 in good health. Some clones in this sample may be carry-over from other donors' samples. This sequence joins TRBV12-2 and TRBJ2-1; TRBD2 is the table's D call, not checked against the DNA. TRBV12-2 counts as a pseudogene. Sequenced input: memory CD4+ T cells from PBMCs. The subset was: CD45RA-negative fraction. For the CDR3, the DNA is TGTGCAAGTCGCTTAGTCGTGGCCACTCGGGAGAATGAGCAGTTCTTC. It encodes CASRLVVATRENEQFF.